Below, 28 T cell receptor beta chains from the same sample are listed, as sequenced in a study of response to subunit inactivated influenza vaccine. Each CDR3 protein gets one entry after TCRdb re-called the RT-PCR reads with MiXCR. The sample lists roughly 620,000 distinct CDR3 sequences, about 11% occurring once. In addition, the sample was reused for a study of T cells expressing NK-cell markers. From that paper: TCR beta cDNA was made by 5'RACE template switching with UMIs.

Sequences were derived from PBMCs from blood, sampled on the day of vaccination. These receptors came from a man aged 50-60 years who received an inactivated influenza vaccine.

The gene calls are TRBV4-3 and TRBJ2-1; TRBD2 agrees at 11 bases. The CDR3 has 17 amino acids. V was clipped by 2 bases and J by 3 bases; unmatched bases: 6. The germline V gene has CDR1 LGHNA and CDR2 YSLEER. The CDR3: CASSQKLAGGFYNEQFF. CDR3 sequence (DNA): TGCGCCAGCAGCCAAAAATTAGCGGGAGGGTTCTACAATGAGCAGTTCTTC.

This clonotype has only one observation. CDR3 coding DNA: TGTGCCAGCAGCTTGCAAATCACAGATACGCAGTATTTT. This gives the protein CASSLQITDTQYF. This chain uses TRBV5-4 with TRBJ2-3; D is unclear. V was pared by 1 base and J by 2 bases, with 5 bases between. CDR3 size: 13 residues. Germline CDR1 is SGHNT and CDR2 is YYREEE (reference sequence).

This clonotype was picked up many times. V usage is TRBV9 and J usage is TRBJ2-1; D is perhaps TRBD2 (6 bases). The CDR3 totals 15 residues. CDR1 and CDR2 (germline): SGDLS, YYNGEE. The V end lost 4 bases, the J end lost 3 bases, and 14 bases lay between the germline ends. Here the CDR3 reads CASSSGTSIYNEQFF. The CDR3 nucleotides are TGTGCCAGCAGCTCTGGCACTAGCATCTACAATGAGCAGTTCTTC.

This clonotype came up a few times. The rearrangement links TRBV6-5 to TRBJ2-5, with D possibly TRBD1 on 6 matching bases. The CDR3 totals 14 residues. The V end was cut by 5 bases, the J end by 1 base, with 11 bases between. The V gene's germline CDR1 is MNHEY and CDR2 SVGAGI. The chain's CDR3 is CASSNRDTQETQYF. CDR3 nucleotide sequence: TGTGCCAGCAGTAACCGGGACACCCAAGAGACCCAGTACTTC.

This chain joins TRBV5-1 and TRBJ1-6; no clear D. There are 15 residues in the CDR3. Germline V gene lookup returns CDR1 SGHRS and CDR2 YFSETQ. Between the trimmed V and J ends, which lost 4 bases and 8 bases, there was a span of 16 bases. For the CDR3, the DNA is TGCGCCAGCAGCCTCTCCGCCCAAGCAGATTCACCCCTCCACTTT. Translation: CASSLSAQADSPLHF. The full variable domain, its missing parts supplied by reference TRBV5-1 and TRBJ1-6, is KAGVTQTPRYLIKTRGQQVTLSCSPISGHRSVSWYQQTPGQGLQFLFEYFSETQRNKGNFPGRFSGRQFSNSRSEMNVSTLELGDSALYLCASSLSAQADSPLHFGNGTRLTVT.

V and J are TRBV6-1 and TRBJ1-1; D may be TRBD1 (6 bases). Trimming pared 2 bases from V and 1 base from J, leaving 14 bases between. Germline-derived CDR1 and CDR2 are MNHNS and SASEGT. This CDR3 has 16 residues. In DNA, the CDR3 is TGTGCCAGCAGTGAAAGGGCAGGGGTTTGGAACACTGAAGCTTTCTTT. It is translated as CASSERAGVWNTEAFF.

This clonotype was seen a handful of times. The chain joins TRBV19 to TRBJ2-2, with D possibly being TRBD1 (6 bases). Germline V CDR1 and CDR2: LNHDA, SQIVND (reference sequence). V lost 5 bases to trimming and J lost 5 bases, with 15 bases between them. The CDR3 totals 15 residues. The CDR3 nucleotides are TGTGCCAGTAGTCATCCAGGGGAGAGGACCGGGGAGCTGTTTTTT. It translates to CASSHPGERTGELFF.

At least ten counts were recorded for this clonotype. One end of the junction is discordant with germline, which a read error may explain. The J gene is TRBJ2-1, the V gene TRBV7-2; D perhaps matches TRBD1 (6 bases). The CDR3 has 11 amino acids. Germline V gene data show CDR1 as SGHTA and CDR2 as FQGNSA. The CDR3 DNA reads TGTGCCAGCAGTTTAGGGGGTGAGCAGTTCTTC. This codes for CASSLGGEQFF.

The chain couples TRBV7-2 to TRBJ2-7, with D unresolved. The CDR3 has 17 amino acids. Looked up from germline, CDR1 is SGHTA and CDR2 is FQGNSA. Trimming cost V 0 bases and J 0 bases, with 15 bases left between them. The CDR3 loop reads CASSLALRALSSYEQYF. The CDR3 DNA is TGTGCCAGCAGCTTAGCGCTCCGGGCCCTTAGCTCCTACGAGCAGTACTTC.

This rearrangement joins TRBV5-1 to TRBJ2-5, with 11 bases identical to TRBD1. The V and J ends lost 4 bases and 1 base, in that order; junction bases with no gene match: 3. The CDR3 contains 15 residues. Germline V gene data show CDR1 as SGHRS and CDR2 as YFSETQ. The CDR3 sequence is CASSLGQGAQETQYF. CDR3 sequence (DNA): TGCGCCAGCAGCCTCGGACAGGGGGCCCAAGAGACCCAGTACTTC.

The chain combines TRBV12-3 or TRBV12-4 with TRBJ2-5, with D maybe TRBD2 (6 bases). The CDR3 contains 17 residues. V dropped 4 bases and J dropped 7 bases, with 25 bases sitting between them. This CDR3 reads CASSSSLHRDSKGTQYF. CDR3 DNA: TGTGCCAGCAGTTCCTCGCTCCATAGGGACTCCAAGGGGACCCAGTACTTC.

The table lists this clonotype with a few counts. The V gene is TRBV28, the J gene TRBJ2-3; D possibly corresponds to TRBD2 (5 bases). The CDR3 runs 14 residues. CDR1 and CDR2 from the germline V gene are MDHEN and SYDVKM. V lost 3 bases and J lost 2, with 9 bases in between. CDR3 sequence: CASSLIGNTDTQYF. The CDR3 DNA reads as TGTGCCAGCAGTTTGATCGGGAACACAGATACGCAGTATTTT. The full variable domain, its missing parts supplied by reference TRBV28 and TRBJ2-3, is DVKVTQSSRYLVKRTGEKVFLECVQDMDHENMFWYRQDPGLGLRLIYFSYDVKMKEKGDIPEGYSVSREKKERFSLILESASTNQTSMYLCASSLIGNTDTQYFGPGTRLTVL.

CDR3 coding DNA: TGCAGTGCGGGGGTGGGCGGATGGGTAGAACAGTTCTTC. It specifies CSAGVGGWVEQFF. The chain has TRBV20-1 and TRBJ2-1, with D perhaps being TRBD1 or TRBD2 (5 bases each). Germline CDR1 and CDR2: DFQATT and SNEGSKA (reference sequence). This CDR3 region has 13 residues. Trimming left V 6 bases short and J 13 bases short, with 22 bases between.

This chain connects TRBV3-1 to TRBJ2-7; maybe TRBD2 (6 bases). Germline CDR1 is LGHDT and CDR2 is YNNKEL (reference sequence). CDR3 length equals 15 residues. Trimming pared 4 bases from V and 3 bases from J, leaving 16 bases between. The CDR3 DNA reads as TGTGCCAGCAGCCGACCGCGGGAATCCCACTACGAGCAGTACTTC. This gives the protein CASSRPRESHYEQYF.

The V call is TRBV20-1, the J call TRBJ2-3; 7 positions agree with TRBD2. The CDR3 has 13 residues. Germline-derived CDR1 and CDR2 are DFQATT and SNEGSKA (reference sequence). The DNA of the CDR3 is TGCAGCCCAAGGGAGGGCCAGACAGATACGCAGTATTTT. Residues: CSPREGQTDTQYF.

The V gene is TRBV4-2, the J gene TRBJ2-3; D tentatively fits TRBD1 or TRBD2 (6 bases each). V was shortened by 4 bases and J by 5 bases, with 16 bases between the two germline ends. This CDR3 contains 15 residues. The germline CDR1 and CDR2 sequences are LGHNA and YNFKEQ. DNA of the CDR3: TGTGCCAGCAGCCCAGGCCGGGGGCACGGAGATACGCAGTATTTT. It translates to CASSPGRGHGDTQYF.

CDR3 region: CASSLDPWRGNYEQYF. The CDR3 DNA is TGTGCCAGCAGCTTGGACCCGTGGAGGGGGAACTACGAGCAGTACTTC. The V gene is TRBV5-8, the J gene TRBJ2-7; D possibly matches TRBD1 or TRBD2 (6 bases each). Per the germline V gene, CDR1 is SGHTS and CDR2 is YDEGEE. The CDR3 covers 16 residues. Trimming shortened V by 0 bases and J by 3 bases, and 16 bases separated the two germline ends.

This clonotype was counted between two and nine times. The V and J genes are TRBV12-3 or TRBV12-4 and TRBJ2-7; 7 bases line up with TRBD2. The ends lost 6 bases at V and 5 bases at J; junction bases unmatched: 13. The CDR3 runs to 15 residues. This CDR3 reads CASSLLGGSLHEQYF. In nucleotides, the CDR3 is TGTGCCAGCAGCCTTCTGGGCGGGAGTTTACACGAGCAGTACTTC.

This clonotype was observed a handful of times. This sequence joins TRBV4-2 and TRBJ2-1; possibly TRBD2 for D (6 bases). This CDR3 has 14 residues. Between the trimmed V and J ends, which lost 0 bases and 13 bases, there was a span of 16 bases. Germline V gene sequence: CDR1 LGHNA, CDR2 YNFKEQ. The CDR3 nucleotides are TGTGCCAGCAGCCAAGATCGGCTAGGGCGGGGCCAGTTCTTC. It encodes CASSQDRLGRGQFF.

V is TRBV10-3 and J is TRBJ2-1, with 16 nucleotides matching TRBD2. CDR1 is ENHRY and CDR2 is SYGVKD in the germline V gene. Trimming took 5 bases from V and 6 from J; bases not matched to a gene: 16. The CDR3 loop spans 20 amino acids. CDR3 amino acids: CAISQLPGTSGRANINEQFF. The CDR3 DNA reads TGTGCCATCAGTCAACTTCCCGGGACTAGCGGGAGGGCCAATATCAATGAGCAGTTCTTC.

This clonotype has at least ten counts. V and J are TRBV5-1 and TRBJ1-1, with D perhaps TRBD1 (5 bases). Germline V gene lookup returns CDR1 SGHRS and CDR2 YFSETQ. The ends were cut back, 4 bases at V and 3 bases at J, with 16 bases in the middle. CDR3 length: 15 residues. CDR3 region: CASSPGRGSDTEAFF. The CDR3 nucleotides are TGCGCCAGCAGCCCAGGGCGGGGGTCGGACACTGAAGCTTTCTTT. The full variable domain, completed using reference TRBV5-1 and TRBJ1-1, is KAGVTQTPRYLIKTRGQQVTLSCSPISGHRSVSWYQQTPGQGLQFLFEYFSETQRNKGNFPGRFSGRQFSNSRSEMNVSTLELGDSALYLCASSPGRGSDTEAFFGQGTRLTVV.

This clonotype appeared a few times. The rearrangement joins TRBV20-1 to TRBJ2-3, with 13 bases identical to TRBD2. This CDR3 has 18 amino acids. Trimming removed 6 bases from V and 0 bases from J; junction bases left unmatched: 12. From germline, CDR1 is DFQATT and CDR2 SNEGSKA (reference sequence). In nucleotides, the CDR3 is TGCAGTGCCGAGACGGTACTAGCGGGGGGGTCTAGCACAGATACGCAGTATTTT. Amino acids: CSAETVLAGGSSTDTQYF.

There are a few counts of this clonotype. This rearrangement joins TRBV11-1 to TRBJ2-7; maybe TRBD1 (6 bases). V lost 3 bases to trimming and J lost 3 bases, with 12 bases between them. The CDR3 spans 14 residues. Germline-derived CDR1 and CDR2 are SGHAT and FQDESV (reference sequence). CDR3 nucleotides: TGTGCCAGCAGCTTGAGTAAGGGGGTCTACGAGCAGTACTTC. As protein: CASSLSKGVYEQYF.

The chain employs TRBV20-1 and TRBJ2-7; D tentatively reads TRBD1 or TRBD2 (6 bases each). V gave up 3 bases and J gave up 4 bases, with 13 bases separating them. This CDR3 comprises 13 residues. CDR1 DFQATT and CDR2 SNEGSKA come from the germline V gene (reference sequence). The CDR3 nucleotides read TGCAGTGCTAGTAGCGGACAGCTGTACGAGCAGTACTTC. Translating gives CSASSGQLYEQYF.

This clonotype was recorded a few times. The chain employs TRBV29-1 and TRBJ2-3, with TRBD2 matching over 7 bases. The CDR3 consists of 15 residues. CDR1 SQVTM and CDR2 ANQGSEA come from the germline V gene. V shed 6 bases, J shed 5 bases, and the junction held 14 bases outside the gene matches. The CDR3: CSVVRWGGPKDTQYF. CDR3 nucleotide sequence: TGCAGCGTGGTGCGGTGGGGGGGACCAAAAGATACGCAGTATTTT.

This chain connects TRBV28 to TRBJ2-5; D is unresolved. Trimming cost V 5 bases and J 1 base, with 11 bases left between them. This CDR3 is 14 amino acids long. CDR1 and CDR2 from the germline V gene are MDHEN and SYDVKM. The CDR3 sequence: CASSQRYLQETQYF. The CDR3 region has the DNA TGTGCCAGCAGTCAGAGGTATCTCCAAGAGACCCAGTACTTC.

This clonotype was seen a few times. The chain uses TRBV3-1 and TRBJ2-7, with D possibly matching TRBD1 (5 bases). Trimming cost V 4 bases and J 7 bases, with 17 bases left between them. Per the germline V gene, CDR1 is LGHDT and CDR2 is YNNKEL (reference sequence). The CDR3 runs to 14 residues. The DNA of the CDR3 is TGTGCCAGCAGCCCGAACCAAAAGGGGCCGGAGCAGTACTTC. This sequence encodes CASSPNQKGPEQYF.

This chain links TRBV15 with TRBJ2-3, with 12 bases identical to TRBD1. The germline gives CDR1 LNHNV, CDR2 YYDKDF (reference sequence). The CDR3 is made up of 17 amino acids. Germline trimming cut 0 bases from V and 4 bases from J; bases unmatched to any gene: 5. CDR3 nucleotide sequence: TGTGCCACCAGCAGAGAAGCCCGGGACAGGGGGCCAGATACGCAGTATTTT. It codes for CATSREARDRGPDTQYF. Complete variable domain (other parts from reference TRBV15 and TRBJ2-3): DAMVIQNPRYQVTQFGKPVTLSCSQTLNHNVMYWYQQKSSQAPKLLFHYYDKDFNNEADTPDNFQSRRPNTSFCFLDIRSPGLGDTAMYLCATSREARDRGPDTQYFGPGTRLTVL.